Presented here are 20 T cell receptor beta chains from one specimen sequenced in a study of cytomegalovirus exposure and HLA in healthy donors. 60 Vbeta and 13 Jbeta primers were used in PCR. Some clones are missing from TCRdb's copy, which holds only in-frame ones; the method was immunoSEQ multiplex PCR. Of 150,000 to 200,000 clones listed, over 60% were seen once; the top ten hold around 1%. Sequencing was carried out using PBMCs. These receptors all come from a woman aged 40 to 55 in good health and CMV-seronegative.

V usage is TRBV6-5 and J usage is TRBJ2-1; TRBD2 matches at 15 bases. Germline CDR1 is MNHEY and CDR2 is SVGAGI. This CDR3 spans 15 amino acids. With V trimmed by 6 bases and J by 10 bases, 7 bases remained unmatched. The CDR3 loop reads CASSRTSGRAREQFF. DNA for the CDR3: TGTGCCAGCAGCCGGACTAGCGGGAGGGCCAGGGAGCAGTTCTTC.

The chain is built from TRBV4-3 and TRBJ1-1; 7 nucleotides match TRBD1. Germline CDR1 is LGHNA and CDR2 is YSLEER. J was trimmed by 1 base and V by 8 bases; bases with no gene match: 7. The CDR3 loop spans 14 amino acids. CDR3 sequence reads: CASRLGQTNTEAFF. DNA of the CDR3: TGCGCCAGCCGCCTGGGACAGACGAACACTGAAGCTTTCTTT.

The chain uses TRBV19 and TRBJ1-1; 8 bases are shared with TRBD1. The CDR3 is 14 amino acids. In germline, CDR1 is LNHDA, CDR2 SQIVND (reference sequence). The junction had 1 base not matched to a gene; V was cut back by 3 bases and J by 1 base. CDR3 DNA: TGTGCCAGTAGTATTGGGACAGGGAACACTGAAGCTTTCTTT. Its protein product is CASSIGTGNTEAFF.

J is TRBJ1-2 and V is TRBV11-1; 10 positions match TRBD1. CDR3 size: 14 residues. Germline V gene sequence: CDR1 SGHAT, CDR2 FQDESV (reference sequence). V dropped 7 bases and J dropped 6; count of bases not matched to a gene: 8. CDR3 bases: TGTGCCAGCAACGACCTCGGGACAGGGGATGGCTACACCTTC. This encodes CASNDLGTGDGYTF.

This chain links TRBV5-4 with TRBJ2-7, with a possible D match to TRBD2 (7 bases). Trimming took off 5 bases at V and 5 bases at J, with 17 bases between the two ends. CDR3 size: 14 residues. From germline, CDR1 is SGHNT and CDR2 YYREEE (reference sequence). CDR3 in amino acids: CASRGGAAGDEQYF. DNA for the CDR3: TGTGCCAGCAGAGGGGGGGCTGCTGGGGACGAGCAGTACTTC.

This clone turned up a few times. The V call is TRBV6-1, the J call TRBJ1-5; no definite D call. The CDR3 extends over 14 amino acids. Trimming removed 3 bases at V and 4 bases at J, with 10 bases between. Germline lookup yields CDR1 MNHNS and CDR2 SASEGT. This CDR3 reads CASSDNGINQPQHF. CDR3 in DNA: TGTGCCAGCAGTGACAACGGGATTAATCAGCCCCAGCATTTT.

CDR3 nucleotides: TGCGCCAGCAGCTTCTCGCGACAGGGAACGGATGTCTACACCTTC. It yields the protein CASSFSRQGTDVYTF. V is TRBV5-1 and J is TRBJ1-2; 7 bases line up with TRBD1. Germline-derived CDR1 and CDR2 are SGHRS and YFSETQ. With 2 bases clipped from V and 10 bases from J, the junction kept 14 bases outside the gene matches. The CDR3 covers 15 residues.

The CDR3 reads CASSSPADNNEQFF. As DNA, the CDR3 is TGCGCCAGCAGCTCCCCGGCCGACAACAATGAGCAGTTCTTC. V gene TRBV5-1 combines with J gene TRBJ2-1; D is unclear. Between the trimmed V and J ends, which lost 3 bases and 5 bases, there was a span of 12 bases. Per the germline V gene, CDR1 is SGHRS and CDR2 is YFSETQ. The CDR3 has 14 amino acids.

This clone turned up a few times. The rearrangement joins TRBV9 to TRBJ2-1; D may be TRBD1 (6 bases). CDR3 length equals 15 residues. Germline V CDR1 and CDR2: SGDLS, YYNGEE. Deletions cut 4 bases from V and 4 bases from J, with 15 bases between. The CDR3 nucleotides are TGTGCCAGCAGCCGGCAACAGGGAGCATACAATGAGCAGTTCTTC. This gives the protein CASSRQQGAYNEQFF. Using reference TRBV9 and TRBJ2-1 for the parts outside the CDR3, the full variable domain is DSGVTQTPKHLITATGQRVTLRCSPRSGDLSVYWYQQSLDQGLQFLIQYYNGEERAKGNILERFSAQQFPDLHSELNLSSLELGDSALYFCASSRQQGAYNEQFFGPGTRLTVL.

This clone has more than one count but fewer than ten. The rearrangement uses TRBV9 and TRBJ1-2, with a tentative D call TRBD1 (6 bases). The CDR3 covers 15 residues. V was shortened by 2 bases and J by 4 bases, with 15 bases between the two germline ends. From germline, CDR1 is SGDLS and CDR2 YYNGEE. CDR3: CASSVAAGEGYGYTF. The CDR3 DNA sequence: TGTGCCAGCAGCGTCGCGGCAGGGGAGGGCTATGGCTACACCTTC.

As DNA, the CDR3 is TGCGCCAGCAGCTTGGGACTGACCACTGGAAACACCATATATTTT. The encoded protein is CASSLGLTTGNTIYF. The chain links TRBV5-1 to TRBJ1-3, with D unclear. The CDR3 sequence is 15 residues long. In germline, CDR1 is SGHRS, CDR2 YFSETQ. Trimming took off 0 bases at V and 2 bases at J, with 9 bases between the two ends. Together with reference TRBV5-1 and TRBJ1-3, the CDR3 gives the full variable domain: KAGVTQTPRYLIKTRGQQVTLSCSPISGHRSVSWYQQTPGQGLQFLFEYFSETQRNKGNFPGRFSGRQFSNSRSEMNVSTLELGDSALYLCASSLGLTTGNTIYFGEGSWLTVV.

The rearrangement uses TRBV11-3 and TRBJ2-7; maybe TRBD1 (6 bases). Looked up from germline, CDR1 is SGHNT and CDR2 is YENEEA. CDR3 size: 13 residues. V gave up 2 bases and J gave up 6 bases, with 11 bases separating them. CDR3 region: CASSLPRGGEQYF. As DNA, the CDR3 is TGTGCCAGCAGCTTACCCAGGGGCGGCGAGCAGTACTTC.

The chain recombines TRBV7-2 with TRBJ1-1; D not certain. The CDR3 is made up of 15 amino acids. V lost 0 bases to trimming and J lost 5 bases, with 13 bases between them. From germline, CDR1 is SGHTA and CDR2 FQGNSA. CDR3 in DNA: TGTGCCAGCAGCTTAGCGAGGGCCGCGGCAACTGAAGCTTTCTTT. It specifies CASSLARAAATEAFF.

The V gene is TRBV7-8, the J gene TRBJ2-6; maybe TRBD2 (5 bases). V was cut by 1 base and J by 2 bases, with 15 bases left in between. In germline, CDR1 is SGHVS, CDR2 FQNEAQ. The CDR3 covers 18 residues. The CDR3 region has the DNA TGTGCCAGCAGCTTAGTCCACAGTGGACTGCCTGGGGCCAACGTCCTGACTTTC. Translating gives CASSLVHSGLPGANVLTF.

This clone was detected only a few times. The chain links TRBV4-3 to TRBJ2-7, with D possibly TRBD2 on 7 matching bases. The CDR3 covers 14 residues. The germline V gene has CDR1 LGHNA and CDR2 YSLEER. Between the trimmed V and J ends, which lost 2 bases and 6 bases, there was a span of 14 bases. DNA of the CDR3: TGCGCCAGCAGCCAAAGGACAGCGGGGCGCGAGCAGTACTTC. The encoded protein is CASSQRTAGREQYF.

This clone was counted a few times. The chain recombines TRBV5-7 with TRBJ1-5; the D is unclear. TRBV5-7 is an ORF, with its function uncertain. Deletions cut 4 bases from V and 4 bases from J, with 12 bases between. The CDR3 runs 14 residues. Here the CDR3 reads CASSRGLGNQPQHF. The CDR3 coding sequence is TGTGCCAGCAGCCGGGGTTTGGGGAATCAGCCCCAGCATTTT.

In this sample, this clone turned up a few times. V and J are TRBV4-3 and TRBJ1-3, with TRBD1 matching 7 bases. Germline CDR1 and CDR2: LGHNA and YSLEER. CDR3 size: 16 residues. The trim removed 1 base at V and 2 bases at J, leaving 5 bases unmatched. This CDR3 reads CASSQVGGSAGNTIYF. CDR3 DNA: TGCGCCAGCAGCCAAGTAGGGGGCTCGGCTGGAAACACCATATATTTT.

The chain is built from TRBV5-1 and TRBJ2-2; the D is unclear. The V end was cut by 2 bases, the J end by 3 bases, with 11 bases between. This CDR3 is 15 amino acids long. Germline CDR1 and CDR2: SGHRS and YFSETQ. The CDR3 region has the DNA TGCGCCAGCAGCTTCTCTGGTGCGGACACCGGGGAGCTGTTTTTT. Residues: CASSFSGADTGELFF. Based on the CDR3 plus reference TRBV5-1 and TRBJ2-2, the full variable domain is KAGVTQTPRYLIKTRGQQVTLSCSPISGHRSVSWYQQTPGQGLQFLFEYFSETQRNKGNFPGRFSGRQFSNSRSEMNVSTLELGDSALYLCASSFSGADTGELFFGEGSRLTVL.

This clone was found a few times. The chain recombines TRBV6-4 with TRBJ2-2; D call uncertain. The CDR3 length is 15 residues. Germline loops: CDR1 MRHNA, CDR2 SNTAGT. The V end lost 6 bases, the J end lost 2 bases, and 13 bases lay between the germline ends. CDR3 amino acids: CASRAQSVNTGELFF. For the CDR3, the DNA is TGTGCCAGCAGGGCACAAAGTGTAAACACCGGGGAGCTGTTTTTT.

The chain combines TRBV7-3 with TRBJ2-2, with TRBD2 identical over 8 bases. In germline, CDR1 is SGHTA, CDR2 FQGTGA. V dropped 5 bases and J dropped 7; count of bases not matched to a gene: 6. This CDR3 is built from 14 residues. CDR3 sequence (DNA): TGTGCCAGCAGCCGTGGGACTAGATACGGGGAGCTGTTTTTT. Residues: CASSRGTRYGELFF.